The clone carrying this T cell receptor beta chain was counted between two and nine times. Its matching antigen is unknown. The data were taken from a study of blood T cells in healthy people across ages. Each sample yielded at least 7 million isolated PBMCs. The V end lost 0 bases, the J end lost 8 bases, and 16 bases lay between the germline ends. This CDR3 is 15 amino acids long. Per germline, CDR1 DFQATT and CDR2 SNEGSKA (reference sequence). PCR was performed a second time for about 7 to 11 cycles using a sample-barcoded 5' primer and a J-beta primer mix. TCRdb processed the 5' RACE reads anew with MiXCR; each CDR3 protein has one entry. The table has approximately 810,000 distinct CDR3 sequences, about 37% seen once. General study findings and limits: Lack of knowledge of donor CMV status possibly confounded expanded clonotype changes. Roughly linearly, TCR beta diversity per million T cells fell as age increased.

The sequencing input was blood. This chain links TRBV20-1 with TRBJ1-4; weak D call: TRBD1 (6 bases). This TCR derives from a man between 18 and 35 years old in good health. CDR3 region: CSARDKGRGGEKLFF. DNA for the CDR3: TGCAGTGCTAGAGATAAGGGCAGGGGTGGCGAAAAACTGTTTTTT.